This record looks at one TCR beta chain sequence and its context. MiXCR, applied by TCRdb to the RT-PCR reads, yields one record per CDR3 protein. Among under 800,000 distinct CDR3 sequences listed, more than 11% were seen once. The data were obtained in a study of response to subunit inactivated influenza vaccine. V lost 5 bases and J lost 3; bases outside the gene matches: 3. Germline V gene data show CDR1 as DFQATT and CDR2 as SNEGSKA (reference sequence). The CDR3 loop spans 13 amino acids. The sample in question was PBMCs from blood, obtained approximately 15 days before vaccination. The sequence came from a man aged 50 to 60 who received an inactivated influenza vaccine. The V call is TRBV20-1, the J call TRBJ2-7; TRBD1 agrees at 11 bases. This chain's CDR3 is CSAWDRGGYEQYF. The CDR3 DNA is TGCAGTGCTTGGGACAGGGGGGGCTACGAGCAGTACTTC.